These 16 T cell receptor beta chains were sequenced from one sample in a study of cytomegalovirus exposure and HLA in healthy donors. The primer mix had 60 Vbeta and 13 Jbeta primers. The repertoire was sequenced with immunoSEQ multiplex PCR; TCRdb's copy has only in-frame clones and lacks some. The listing contains under 95,000 clones. Sequencing was performed on PBMCs. The receptors were sampled from a man between 18 and 35 years old in good health and CMV-seropositive.

V gene TRBV4-1 combines with J gene TRBJ2-7, with 8 bases aligning to TRBD1. Trimming at V came to 0 bases and at J to 0 bases, leaving 4 bases not matched to a gene. The CDR3 consists of 16 residues. Germline-derived CDR1 and CDR2 are MGHRA and YSYEKL. In nucleotides, the CDR3 is TGCGCCAGCAGCCAAGAGGCCGGACAGGGCTCCTACGAGCAGTACTTC. Its translation is CASSQEAGQGSYEQYF.

This sequence joins TRBV28 and TRBJ1-2; 9 nucleotides agree with TRBD1. This CDR3 is 15 amino acids long. CDR1 and CDR2 from the germline V gene are MDHEN and SYDVKM. J was trimmed by 0 bases and V by 2 bases; bases with no gene match: 1. The CDR3 DNA sequence: TGTGCCAGCAGTTTAGGGGACAGGGCTAACTATGGCTACACCTTC. The encoded protein is CASSLGDRANYGYTF.

The rearrangement links TRBV30 to TRBJ2-5, with a possible D match to TRBD2 (6 bases). Trimming took 2 bases from V and 5 from J, leaving 18 bases between them. This CDR3 is 15 amino acids long. Germline-derived CDR1 and CDR2 are GTSNPN and SVGIG (reference sequence). This CDR3 is CAWSFRELDLETQYF. Written as DNA, the CDR3 is TGTGCCTGGAGTTTCCGGGAGCTAGACCTGGAGACCCAGTACTTC. Together with reference TRBV30 and TRBJ2-5, the CDR3 gives the full variable domain: SQTIHQWPATLVQPVGSPLSLECTVEGTSNPNLYWYRQAAGRGLQLLFYSVGIGQISSEVPQNLSASRPQDRQFILSSKKLLLSDSGFYLCAWSFRELDLETQYFGPGTRLLVL.

The J gene is TRBJ2-6, the V gene TRBV15, with a possible D match to TRBD1 (6 bases). Trimming shortened V by 5 bases and J by 3 bases, and 20 bases separated the two germline ends. This CDR3 is 18 amino acids long. In germline, CDR1 is LNHNV, CDR2 YYDKDF (reference sequence). This CDR3 reads CATSARQAGFVGANVLTF. The CDR3, as DNA: TGTGCCACCAGCGCCCGACAGGCTGGCTTCGTTGGGGCCAACGTCCTGACTTTC.

The rearrangement links TRBV11-3 to TRBJ1-1, with D unclear. The CDR3 has 18 amino acids. Germline V lookup: CDR1 SGHNT, CDR2 YENEEA. Trimming pared 6 bases from V and 2 bases from J, leaving 25 bases between. In DNA form, the CDR3 reads TGTGCCAGCAGGAGAGAAGGAGTTTATCCAAAAATAAACACTGAAGCTTTCTTT. Protein: CASRREGVYPKINTEAFF.

Here the CDR3 DNA reads TGTGCCAGTAGTACGTCTCTCCTCAGGGGGGGGGCCAACGTCCTGACTTTC. This translates into CASSTSLLRGGANVLTF. This chain joins TRBV19 and TRBJ2-6, with TRBD1 identical over 7 bases. Trimming cost V 4 bases and J 4 bases; bases outside gene matches: 10. Germline CDR1 is LNHDA and CDR2 is SQIVND (reference sequence). The CDR3 covers 17 residues.

The chain recombines TRBV7-8 with TRBJ2-1; 12 bases are shared with TRBD2. The CDR3 extends over 15 amino acids. The J segment lost 6 bases and the V segment lost 5 bases, leaving 5 bases of the junction unmatched. The germline V gene has CDR1 SGHVS and CDR2 FQNEAQ. The DNA for the CDR3 is TGTGCCAGCAGCCCGACTAGCGGGAGACCCAATGAGCAGTTCTTC. This codes for CASSPTSGRPNEQFF.

The chain recombines TRBV9 with TRBJ1-1; the match to TRBD1 covers 8 bases. The germline V gene encodes CDR1 SGDLS and CDR2 YYNGEE. With V trimmed by 4 bases and J by 1 base, 9 bases remained unmatched. The CDR3 is 16 residues long. The CDR3 loop is CASSLGTGQRNTEAFF. The CDR3 DNA reads TGTGCCAGCAGCCTAGGGACAGGACAGCGGAACACTGAAGCTTTCTTT.

The chain joins TRBV5-8 to TRBJ1-5; 8 positions match TRBD1. The germline CDR1 and CDR2 sequences are SGHTS and YDEGEE. Trimming took 0 bases from V and 5 from J; bases not matched to a gene: 4. The CDR3 extends over 15 amino acids. CDR3 sequence reads: CASSLGRGLDQPQHF. The CDR3 DNA sequence: TGTGCCAGCAGCTTGGGCAGGGGGCTAGATCAGCCCCAGCATTTT. Supplemented by reference TRBV5-8 and TRBJ1-5, the full variable domain reads EAGVTQSPTHLIKTRGQQATLRCSPISGHTSVYWYQQALGLGLQFLLWYDEGEERNRGNFPPRFSGRQFPNYSSELNVNALELEDSALYLCASSLGRGLDQPQHFGDGTRLSIL.

The chain employs TRBV5-4 and TRBJ1-3; 7 bases are a match to TRBD1. CDR3 length equals 15 residues. CDR1 and CDR2 from the germline V gene are SGHNT and YYREEE (reference sequence). Trimming took 3 bases from V and 1 from J; bases not matched to a gene: 4. The CDR3 coding sequence is TGTGCCAGCAGCTCCAGGGGGGCTTCTGGAAACACCATATATTTT. Protein sequence: CASSSRGASGNTIYF. The full variable domain, with the rest looked up from reference TRBV5-4 and TRBJ1-3, is ETGVTQSPTHLIKTRGQQVTLRCSSQSGHNTVSWYQQALGQGPQFIFQYYREEENGRGNFPPRFSGLQFPNYSSELNVNALELDDSALYLCASSSRGASGNTIYFGEGSWLTVV.

This chain uses TRBV6-6 with TRBJ2-1; D perhaps matches TRBD1 (6 bases). CDR1 is MNHNY, CDR2 SVGAGI, per germline (reference sequence). Trimming removed 5 bases from V and 0 bases from J, with 14 bases in between. The CDR3 sequence is 16 residues long. For the CDR3, the DNA is TGTGCCAGCAGTGTTGCCGGGACACGCTCCTACAATGAGCAGTTCTTC. This sequence encodes CASSVAGTRSYNEQFF.

The chain uses TRBV19 and TRBJ2-7; a possible D gene is TRBD1 (6 bases). V lost 3 bases and J lost 0, with 24 bases in between. There are 19 residues in the CDR3. The germline V gene encodes CDR1 LNHDA and CDR2 SQIVND (reference sequence). The CDR3: CASSIWRGDNLPSSYEQYF. In DNA, the CDR3 is TGTGCCAGTAGTATTTGGCGAGGGGACAACCTACCGAGCTCCTACGAGCAGTACTTC. The full variable domain, rest sourced from reference TRBV19 and TRBJ2-7, is DGGITQSPKYLFRKEGQNVTLSCEQNLNHDAMYWYRQDPGQGLRLIYYSQIVNDFQKGDIAEGYSVSREKKESFPLTVTSAQKNPTAFYLCASSIWRGDNLPSSYEQYFGPGTRLTVT.

The chain recombines TRBV5-6 with TRBJ2-1; TRBD2 agrees at 13 bases. Per germline, CDR1 SGHDT and CDR2 YYEEEE. Trimming removed 0 bases from V and 7 bases from J; junction bases left unmatched: 1. This CDR3 region has 15 residues. CDR3 coding DNA: TGTGCCAGCAGCTTGGTGACTAGCGGGAGGAATGAGCAGTTCTTC. Encoded protein: CASSLVTSGRNEQFF.

V is TRBV7-6 and J is TRBJ2-7; D unclear. The CDR3 sequence is 13 residues long. Germline CDR1 is SGHVS and CDR2 is FNYEAQ. With 1 base removed from V and 2 bases from J, the gap between germline ends came to 6 bases. As DNA, the CDR3 is TGTGCCAGCAGCTTAGGCGATACCTACGAGCAGTACTTC. Amino acid sequence: CASSLGDTYEQYF.

The chain is built from TRBV2 and TRBJ1-2, with 9 bases matching TRBD1. The CDR3 has 13 residues. Trimming took 7 bases from V and 4 from J; bases not matched to a gene: 4. The germline gives CDR1 SNHLY, CDR2 FYNNEI. The CDR3 nucleotides are TGTGCCAGCAATGGGGACAGGGCCTATGGCTACACCTTC. It translates to CASNGDRAYGYTF.

The chain joins TRBV27 to TRBJ1-5; D remains unclear. V lost 3 bases, J lost 6 bases, and 9 bases lay in between. The V gene's germline CDR1 is MNHEY and CDR2 SMNVEV (reference sequence). The CDR3 consists of 13 residues. The CDR3 is CASSLVGSQPQHF. For the CDR3, the DNA is TGTGCCAGCAGTTTGGTGGGGAGTCAGCCCCAGCATTTT.